This TCR beta chain was recovered during a study of CD8 T cells in Susac syndrome. TEMRA cells were FACS-enriched, while CD8+ and CD4+ T cells were negatively isolated. Germline V gives CDR1 PRHDT, CDR2 FYEKMQ (reference sequence). Trimming took 4 bases from V and 0 from J; bases not matched to a gene: 12. The CDR3 covers 18 residues. Random hexamers were used to reverse transcribe about 0.5 to 1 ug of RNA. With immunoSEQ multiplex PCR, TCR beta CDR3 was amplified across 54 Vbeta and 13 Jbeta. TCRdb processed the immunoSEQ multiplex PCR reads anew with MiXCR; each CDR3 protein has one entry. The sample gives 180,000 or so distinct CDR3 sequences, around 95% of which show up once; more than 0.12% is in the top ten.

This rearrangement joins TRBV13 to TRBJ2-3; 8 bases match TRBD2. The TCR was taken from a human donor in good health. The specimen was CD4+ T cells from PBMCs. CDR3 coding DNA: TGTGCCAGCAGCTCCACCTTACTTAGCGGGACAAGCACAGATACGCAGTATTTT. Protein: CASSSTLLSGTSTDTQYF. The full variable domain, with the rest looked up from reference TRBV13 and TRBJ2-3, is AAGVIQSPRHLIKEKRETATLKCYPIPRHDTVYWYQQGPGQDPQFLISFYEKMQSDKGSIPDRFSAQQFSDYHSELNMSSLELGDSALYFCASSSTLLSGTSTDTQYFGPGTRLTVL.